The clone carrying this TCR beta chain was observed at least ten times. Its antigen is not known. The source of the sample is a study of T cell repertoires in cytomegalovirus infection. General study points: Ex vivo, HLA-C-restricted CMV-specific TCR beta clonotypes prevailed over the rest of the response.

TCRdb reprocessed the reads via MiXCR and lists one record per CDR3 protein. The table has nearly 450,000 distinct CDR3 sequences, approximately 30% seen once. Sample: PBMCs. This receptor was taken from a human donor in good health (CMV status not recorded). Some clones in this sample may be carry-over from other donors' samples.

The CDR3 region has the DNA TGTGCCAGCAGACGGACCGGCACTGAAGCTTTCTTT. This codes for CASRRTGTEAFF. The chain joins TRBV6-1 to TRBJ1-1, with D hard to call. The CDR3 is 12 amino acids. Per germline, CDR1 MNHNS and CDR2 SASEGT. Trimming took off 6 bases at V and 4 bases at J, with 9 bases between the two ends.